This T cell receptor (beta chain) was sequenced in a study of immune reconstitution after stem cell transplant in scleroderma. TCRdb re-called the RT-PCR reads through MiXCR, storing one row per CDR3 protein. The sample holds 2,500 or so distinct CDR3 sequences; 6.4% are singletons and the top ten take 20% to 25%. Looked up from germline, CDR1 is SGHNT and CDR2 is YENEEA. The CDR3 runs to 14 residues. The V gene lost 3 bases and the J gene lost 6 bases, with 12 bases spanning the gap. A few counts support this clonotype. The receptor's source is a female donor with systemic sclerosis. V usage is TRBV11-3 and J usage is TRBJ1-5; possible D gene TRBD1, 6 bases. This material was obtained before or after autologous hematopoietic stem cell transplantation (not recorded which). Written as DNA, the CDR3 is TGTGCCAGCAGCTTTGATGGGGGCGGTCAGCCCCAGCATTTT. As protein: CASSFDGGGQPQHF.